This entry describes one TCR beta chain. These data come from a study of T cells after yellow fever vaccination. MiXCR, applied by TCRdb to the 5' RACE reads, yields one record per CDR3 protein. The table shows 340,000 or so distinct CDR3 sequences, with approximately 12% occurring only once. The germline gives CDR1 MNHEY, CDR2 SVGAGI. This CDR3 is 15 amino acids long. V lost 5 bases, J lost 3 bases, and 16 bases lay in between. The material was CD4+ T cells sorted from PBMCs, obtained 15 days after the yellow fever booster vaccination. The sequence came from a man between 18 and 35 years old who received the YFV17D yellow fever vaccine. V usage is TRBV6-5 and J usage is TRBJ1-1; D gene uncertain. CDR3 DNA sequence: TGTGCCAGCAGTCCCTACGGGGTTTGGGACACTGAAGCTTTCTTT. This gives the protein CASSPYGVWDTEAFF.